The 7 T cell receptor beta chains listed next were all sequenced from one sample in a study of blood T cell repertoires in COVID-19. Produced via immunoSEQ multiplex PCR; TCRdb's table is partial and in-frame only. The sample lists roughly 230,000 clones; about 85% were seen once. The sequenced sample was peripheral blood. These receptor sequences come from a man in his forties with acute or convalescent COVID-19.

This chain connects TRBV7-2 to TRBJ1-3; D gene ambiguous. V was shortened by 1 base and J by 0 bases, with 13 bases between the two germline ends. Germline CDR1 and CDR2: SGHTA and FQGNSA. This CDR3 is built from 17 residues. CDR3 DNA: TGTGCCAGCAGCTTAGGGGCTTGGCAGGTCTCTGGAAACACCATATATTTT. This codes for CASSLGAWQVSGNTIYF. Filled out from reference TRBV7-2 and TRBJ1-3, the complete variable domain reads GAGVSQSPSNKVTEKGKDVELRCDPISGHTALYWYRQSLGQGLEFLIYFQGNSAPDKSGLPSDRFSAERTGGSVSTLTIQRTQQEDSAVYLCASSLGAWQVSGNTIYFGEGSWLTVV.

The rearrangement joins TRBV5-8 to TRBJ2-1; 8 nucleotides agree with TRBD2. CDR1 is SGHTS and CDR2 is YDEGEE in the germline V gene. The CDR3 extends over 15 amino acids. J was trimmed by 7 bases and V by 4 bases; bases with no gene match: 10. The CDR3: CASSTGTRSFNEQFF. The CDR3 DNA reads TGTGCCAGCAGCACCGGGACTAGGAGCTTTAATGAGCAGTTCTTC.

The chain combines TRBV28 with TRBJ1-2; 9 positions match TRBD1. The CDR3 spans 15 residues. Germline CDR1 MDHEN, CDR2 SYDVKM. Trimming took 6 bases from V and 4 from J; bases not matched to a gene: 9. The CDR3 DNA follows: TGTGCCAGCAGCCTTTGGACAGGGGTCTCCTATGGCTACACCTTC. This translates into CASSLWTGVSYGYTF.

The V gene is TRBV5-4, the J gene TRBJ2-7, with D unresolved. Germline V gives CDR1 SGHNT, CDR2 YYREEE (reference sequence). Trimming left V 4 bases short and J 7 bases short, with 12 bases between. The length of the CDR3 is 12 residues. The CDR3 loop reads CASSHSLGEQYF. CDR3 bases: TGTGCCAGCAGCCACAGTCTCGGTGAGCAGTACTTC.

This clone was detected only a few times. Other DNA sequences from this sample encode an identical CDR3 as well. V is TRBV18 and J is TRBJ1-5, with 9 bases identical to TRBD1. The length of the CDR3 is 14 residues. Losses at the gene ends were 2 bases for V and 4 bases for J; bases not matched to a gene: 0. The germline gives CDR1 KGHSH, CDR2 LQKENI. The CDR3 nucleotides read TGTGCCAGCTCACCAGGGACAGGGAATCAGCCCCAGCATTTT. It codes for CASSPGTGNQPQHF.

The chain employs TRBV6-2 or TRBV6-3 and TRBJ1-2; no firm D call. V was cut by 4 bases and J by 8 bases, with 14 bases left in between. CDR3 length equals 13 residues. Germline V gene data show CDR1 as MNHEY and CDR2 as SVGEGT. CDR3 bases: TGTGCCAGCAGTTCTGCGGGCAATCGAGGCTACACCTTC. Residues: CASSSAGNRGYTF.

The chain uses TRBV6-5 and TRBJ2-5; 14 bases align to TRBD2. Germline loops: CDR1 MNHEY, CDR2 SVGAGI. The length of the CDR3 is 14 residues. Trimming at V came to 6 bases and at J to 4 bases, leaving 1 base not matched to a gene. The CDR3 sequence is CASSGLAGGETQYF. CDR3 nucleotides: TGTGCCAGCAGCGGACTAGCGGGGGGAGAGACCCAGTACTTC.